The 10 T cell receptor beta chains below were found in one sample sequenced in a study of tumor-infiltrating lymphocytes in primary liver carcinoma. Blood RNA originated from unsorted whole blood, with germline DNA additionally extracted. From roughly 0.5 ug total RNA, TCR beta cDNA was generated with a primer in the constant region. The TCR beta library was amplified through three nested multiplex PCR rounds in a modified ARM-PCR procedure. The first two PCR rounds used TRBV1-TRBV30 forward primers with a C-beta reverse primer, 9 to 11 cycles each. TCRdb re-analysed the multiplex PCR reads in MiXCR, keeping a single row per CDR3 protein. The table includes about 180,000 distinct CDR3 sequences, 50% to 75% detected once. Sequences were obtained from peripheral blood. Receptors originate from a man aged 35 to 55 with primary liver carcinoma and hepatitis B virus infection.

This clonotype has just a few counts. The chain recombines TRBV6-5 with TRBJ1-2; tentatively, D is TRBD1 (6 bases). V was shortened by 2 bases and J by 8 bases, with 15 bases between the two germline ends. This CDR3 spans 14 amino acids. Looked up from germline, CDR1 is MNHEY and CDR2 is SVGAGI. CDR3 region: CASSYDGPTGGYTF. The CDR3 nucleotides read TGTGCCAGCAGTTACGACGGACCCACAGGGGGCTACACCTTC.

This clonotype was picked up a small number of times. This chain links TRBV28 with TRBJ2-7; 13 nucleotides align to TRBD2. Trimming took 6 bases from V and 3 from J; bases not matched to a gene: 5. CDR1 MDHEN and CDR2 SYDVKM come from the germline V gene. The CDR3 loop spans 15 amino acids. CDR3 in amino acids: CASSSGTSGNYEQYF. The CDR3 region has the DNA TGTGCCAGCAGCTCCGGGACTAGCGGGAACTACGAGCAGTACTTC.

A note on this clonotype: A read error may account for a junction end that differs from germline. The chain uses TRBV29-1 and TRBJ1-2, with a tentative D call TRBD1 (6 bases). Looked up from germline, CDR1 is SQVTM and CDR2 is ANQGSEA. The CDR3 is 14 residues long. The CDR3 bases are TGCAGCGTGGAGAGGGGGGGATATAACTATGACTACACCTTC. Protein: CSVERGGYNYDYTF.

As concerns this clonotype: Being one base from a much bigger clone, this may be a read error. This rearrangement joins TRBV5-5 to TRBJ2-7; D possibly matches TRBD1 or TRBD2 (6 bases each). Per germline, CDR1 SGHKS and CDR2 YYEKEE (reference sequence). CDR3 length: 13 residues. Trimming cost V 7 bases and J 1 base, with 12 bases left between them. The CDR3 DNA reads TGTGCCAGCGGAGGGACACTGTCCTACGAGCAGTACTTC. This encodes CASGGTLSYEQYF. Drawing the rest from reference TRBV5-5 and TRBJ2-7, the complete variable domain is DAGVTQSPTHLIKTRGQQVTLRCSPISGHKSVSWYQQVLGQGPQFIFQYYEKEERGRGNFPDRFSARQFPNYSSELNVNALLLGDSALYLCASGGTLSYEQYFGPGTRLTVT.

This clonotype was detected only a few times. The chain is built from TRBV10-3 and TRBJ2-7; 9 bases fit TRBD1. Trimming removed 5 bases from V and 3 bases from J; junction bases left unmatched: 5. CDR3 size: 14 residues. Germline CDR1 is ENHRY and CDR2 is SYGVKD. Here the CDR3 reads CAISSGTGIYEQYF. The CDR3 bases are TGTGCCATCAGTTCCGGGACAGGGATCTACGAGCAGTACTTC.

CDR3 region: CASTEETGPNQPQHF. CDR3 coding DNA: TGTGCCAGCACAGAGGAGACAGGTCCAAATCAGCCCCAGCATTTT. The chain uses TRBV6-1 and TRBJ1-5; possible D gene TRBD1, 6 bases. Germline V gene lookup returns CDR1 MNHNS and CDR2 SASEGT. The CDR3 runs 15 residues. Trimming left V 7 bases short and J 4 bases short, with 17 bases between.

This chain connects TRBV4-1 to TRBJ2-5, with D perhaps matching TRBD1 or TRBD2 (7 bases each). Between the trimmed V and J ends, which lost 4 bases and 7 bases, there was a span of 19 bases. The CDR3 contains 15 residues. Germline-derived CDR1 and CDR2 are MGHRA and YSYEKL. The CDR3 sequence is CASSPNGAGDRTQYF. CDR3 sequence (DNA): TGCGCCAGCAGCCCCAATGGGGCGGGGGACAGGACCCAGTACTTC.

This clonotype was counted at least ten times. The chain is built from TRBV11-2 and TRBJ2-6; TRBD1 aligns across 9 bases. The CDR3 contains 18 residues. In germline, CDR1 is SGHAT, CDR2 FQNNGV. Trimming at V came to 2 bases and at J to 0 bases, leaving 5 bases not matched to a gene. Written as DNA, the CDR3 is TGTGCCAGCAGCTTAAGACAGGGGGGCCCCTCTGGGGCCAACGTCCTGACTTTC. Translation: CASSLRQGGPSGANVLTF.

With regard to this clonotype: No conserved phenylalanine or tryptophan is present at the end of the CDR3, so a read error is the likely explanation. The DNA for the CDR3 is TGTGCCAGCAGCCAACTGGGGGCAACCGGGGAGCTGTTTATT. This translates into CASSQLGATGELFI. The chain recombines TRBV14 with TRBJ2-2; a weak D match, TRBD1 (6 bases). Trimming removed 2 bases at V and 5 bases at J, with 9 bases between. There are 14 residues in the CDR3. CDR1 is SGHDN, CDR2 FVKESK, per germline.

Details on this clonotype: One base away lies a much larger clone, so this may be a sequencing read error. V usage is TRBV13 and J usage is TRBJ2-3; D is uncertain. Germline CDR1 is PRHDT and CDR2 is FYEKMQ (reference sequence). The CDR3 spans 13 residues. Trimming stripped 2 bases from V and 4 bases from J, with 7 bases between. The CDR3 here is CASSLPRADTQYF. CDR3 nucleotide sequence: TGTGCCAGCAGCTTACCAAGGGCAGATACGCAGTATTTT.